The 6 T cell receptor beta chains below all came from one sample that was sequenced in a study of T cell responses to AZD1222 COVID-19 vaccine. The method was immunoSEQ multiplex PCR; TCRdb's version includes in-frame clones alone and lacks a portion of them. The data show approximately 100,000 clones, about nine tenths seen once. Source: peripheral blood, taken on day 0 of AZD1222 vaccination. These TCRs come from an adult in good health.

The chain recombines TRBV7-2 with TRBJ2-3; D is possibly TRBD2 (6 bases). Germline CDR1 SGHTA, CDR2 FQGNSA. V was pared by 1 base and J by 3 bases, with 14 bases between. The CDR3 has 16 amino acids. Here the CDR3 DNA reads TGTGCCAGCAGCTTAGGTTGGGGAGGTAGGACAGATACGCAGTATTTT. It specifies CASSLGWGGRTDTQYF.

The chain joins TRBV14 to TRBJ1-2, with TRBD1 as a possible D gene (5 bases). The germline V gene encodes CDR1 SGHDN and CDR2 FVKESK. CDR3 size: 15 residues. Trimming pared 4 bases from V and 2 bases from J, leaving 14 bases between. For the CDR3, the DNA is TGTGCCAGCAGCCGAGAGCAGGGACCGAACTATGGCTACACCTTC. It yields the protein CASSREQGPNYGYTF.

This chain uses TRBV7-2 with TRBJ1-3; D not certain. This CDR3 has 13 residues. Germline values: CDR1 SGHTA, CDR2 FQGNSA. Trimming cost V 0 bases and J 4 bases, with 4 bases left between them. As DNA, the CDR3 is TGTGCCAGCAGCTTAGCCCCCGGAAACACCATATATTTT. Protein sequence: CASSLAPGNTIYF.

The rearrangement uses TRBV29-1 and TRBJ1-1, with D perhaps TRBD1 (6 bases). Trimming stripped 7 bases from V and 6 bases from J, with 18 bases between. CDR1 SQVTM and CDR2 ANQGSEA come from the germline V gene. The CDR3 totals 13 residues. The CDR3 DNA reads as TGCAGCGCCCTTAGAGGGGAGGGGGCTGAAGCTTTCTTT. Protein sequence: CSALRGEGAEAFF.

This chain joins TRBV10-3 and TRBJ1-2; 11 nucleotides match TRBD1. The CDR3 contains 14 residues. J gave up 5 bases and V 10 bases, and 9 bases lay outside the gene matches. Germline CDR1 is ENHRY and CDR2 is SYGVKD. The CDR3 DNA reads TGTGCCACCGCGGGACAGGGGGTTCGGTATGGCTACACCTTC. Translated, it gives CATAGQGVRYGYTF.

J is TRBJ2-1 and V is TRBV19; D may be TRBD1 (5 bases). V was clipped by 1 base and J by 12 bases, with 13 bases between them. This CDR3 is built from 13 residues. Looked up from germline, CDR1 is LNHDA and CDR2 is SQIVND (reference sequence). CDR3 DNA sequence: TGTGCCAGTAGTATAGTAGGGGTATCGGGGCAGTTCTTC. It is translated as CASSIVGVSGQFF.